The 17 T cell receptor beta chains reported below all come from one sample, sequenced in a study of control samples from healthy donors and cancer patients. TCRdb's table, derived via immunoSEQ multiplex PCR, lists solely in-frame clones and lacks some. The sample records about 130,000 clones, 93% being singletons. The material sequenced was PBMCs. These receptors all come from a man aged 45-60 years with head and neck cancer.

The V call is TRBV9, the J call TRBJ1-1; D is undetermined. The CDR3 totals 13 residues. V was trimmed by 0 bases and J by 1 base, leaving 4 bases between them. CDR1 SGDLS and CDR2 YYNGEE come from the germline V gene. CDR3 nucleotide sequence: TGTGCCAGCAGCGTAGGTTGGAACACTGAAGCTTTCTTT. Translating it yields CASSVGWNTEAFF.

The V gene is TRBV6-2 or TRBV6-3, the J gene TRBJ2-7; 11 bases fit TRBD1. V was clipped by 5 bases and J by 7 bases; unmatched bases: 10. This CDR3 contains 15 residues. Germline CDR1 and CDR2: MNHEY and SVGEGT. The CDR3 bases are TGTGCCAGCAGTCGGATTGGACAGGGGGCGCGGGAGCAGTACTTC. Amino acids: CASSRIGQGAREQYF.

The CDR3 sequence: CASSRSDSTNEKLFF. In DNA form, the CDR3 reads TGTGCCAGCAGCCGATCGGACAGTACTAATGAAAAACTGTTTTTT. The chain links TRBV4-2 to TRBJ1-4, with D perhaps TRBD1 (6 bases). The CDR3 has 15 residues. V was clipped by 4 bases and J by 2 bases, with 11 bases between them. Germline lookup yields CDR1 LGHNA and CDR2 YNFKEQ.

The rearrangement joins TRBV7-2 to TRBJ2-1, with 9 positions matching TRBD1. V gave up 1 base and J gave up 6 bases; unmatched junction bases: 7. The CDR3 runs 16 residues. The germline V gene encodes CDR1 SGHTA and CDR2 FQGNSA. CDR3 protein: CASSLELGQGGNEQFF. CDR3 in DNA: TGTGCCAGCAGCTTAGAATTGGGACAGGGTGGCAATGAGCAGTTCTTC.

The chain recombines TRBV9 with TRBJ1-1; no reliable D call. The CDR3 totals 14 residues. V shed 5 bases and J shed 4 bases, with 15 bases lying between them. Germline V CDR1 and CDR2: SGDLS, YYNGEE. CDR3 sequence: CASSRGRLGTEAFF. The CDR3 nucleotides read TGTGCCAGCAGTCGAGGGAGGTTAGGCACTGAAGCTTTCTTT. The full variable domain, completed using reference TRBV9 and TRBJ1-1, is DSGVTQTPKHLITATGQRVTLRCSPRSGDLSVYWYQQSLDQGLQFLIQYYNGEERAKGNILERFSAQQFPDLHSELNLSSLELGDSALYFCASSRGRLGTEAFFGQGTRLTVV.

CDR3 coding DNA: TGTGCCAGCAGTTCCATAGCGGGGCCAGATACGCAGTATTTT. Translating gives CASSSIAGPDTQYF. The chain combines TRBV27 with TRBJ2-3; TRBD2 aligns across 8 bases. This CDR3 contains 14 residues. The germline CDR1 and CDR2 sequences are MNHEY and SMNVEV (reference sequence). V trimming: 4 bases; J trimming: 4 bases; junction bases outside the gene matches: 4.

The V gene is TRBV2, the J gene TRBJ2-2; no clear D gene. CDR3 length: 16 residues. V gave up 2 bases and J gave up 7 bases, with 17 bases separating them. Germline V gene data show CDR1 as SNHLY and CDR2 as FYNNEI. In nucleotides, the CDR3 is TGTGCCAGCAGTGAATTCTCCTTGACCAAGGGCGGGGAGCTGTTTTTT. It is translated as CASSEFSLTKGGELFF.

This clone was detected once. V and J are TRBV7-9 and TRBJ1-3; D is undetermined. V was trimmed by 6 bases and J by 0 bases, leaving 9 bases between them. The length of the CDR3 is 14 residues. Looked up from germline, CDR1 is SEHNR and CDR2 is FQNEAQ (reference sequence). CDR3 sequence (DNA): TGTGCCAGCAGGGTCGGGAGCTCTGGAAACACCATATATTTT. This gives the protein CASRVGSSGNTIYF. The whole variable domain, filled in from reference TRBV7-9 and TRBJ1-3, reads DTGVSQNPRHKITKRGQNVTFRCDPISEHNRLYWYRQTLGQGPEFLTYFQNEAQLEKSRLLSDRFSAERPKGSFSTLEIQRTEQGDSAMYLCASRVGSSGNTIYFGEGSWLTVV.

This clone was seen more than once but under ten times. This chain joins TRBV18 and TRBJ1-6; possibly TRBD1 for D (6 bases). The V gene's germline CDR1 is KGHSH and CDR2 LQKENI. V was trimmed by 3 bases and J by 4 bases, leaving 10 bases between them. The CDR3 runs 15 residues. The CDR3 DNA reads TGTGCCAGCTCACCTGGACAGCCTTATAATTCACCCCTCCACTTT. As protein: CASSPGQPYNSPLHF. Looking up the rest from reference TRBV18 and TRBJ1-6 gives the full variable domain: NAGVMQNPRHLVRRRGQEARLRCSPMKGHSHVYWYRQLPEEGLKFMVYLQKENIIDESGMPKERFSAEFPKEGPSILRIQQVVRGDSAAYFCASSPGQPYNSPLHFGNGTRLTVT.

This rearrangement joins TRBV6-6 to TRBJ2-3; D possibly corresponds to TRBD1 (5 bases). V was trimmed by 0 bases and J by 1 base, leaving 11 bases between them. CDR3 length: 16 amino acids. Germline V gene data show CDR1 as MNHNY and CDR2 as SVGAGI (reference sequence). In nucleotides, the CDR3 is TGTGCCAGCAGTTACTCAGTCAGGGCGGGCACAGATACGCAGTATTTT. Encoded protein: CASSYSVRAGTDTQYF.

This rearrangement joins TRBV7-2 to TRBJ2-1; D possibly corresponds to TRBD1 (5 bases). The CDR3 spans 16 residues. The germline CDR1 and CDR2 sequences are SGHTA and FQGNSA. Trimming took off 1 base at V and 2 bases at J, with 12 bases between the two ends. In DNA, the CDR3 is TGTGCCAGCAGCTTAGGATGGCAGGGCACCTACAATGAGCAGTTCTTC. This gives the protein CASSLGWQGTYNEQFF.

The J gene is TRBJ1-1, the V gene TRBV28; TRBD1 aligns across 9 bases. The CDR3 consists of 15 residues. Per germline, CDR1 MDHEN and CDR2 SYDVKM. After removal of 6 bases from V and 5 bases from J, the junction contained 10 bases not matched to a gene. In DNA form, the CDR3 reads TGTGCCAGCAGGATTCGCTGGGACAGGGTAACTGAAGCTTTCTTT. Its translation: CASRIRWDRVTEAFF.

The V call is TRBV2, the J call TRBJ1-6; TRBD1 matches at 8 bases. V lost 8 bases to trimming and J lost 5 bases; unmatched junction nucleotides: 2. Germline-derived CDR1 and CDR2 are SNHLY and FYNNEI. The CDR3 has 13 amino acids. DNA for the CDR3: TGTGCCAGCTGGACAGGGCATAATTCACCCCTCCACTTT. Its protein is CASWTGHNSPLHF.

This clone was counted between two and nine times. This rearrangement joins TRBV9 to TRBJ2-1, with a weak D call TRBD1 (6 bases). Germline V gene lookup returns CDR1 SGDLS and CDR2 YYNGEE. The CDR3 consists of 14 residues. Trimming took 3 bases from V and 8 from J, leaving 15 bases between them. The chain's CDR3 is CASSESRGRHEQFF. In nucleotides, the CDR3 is TGTGCCAGCAGCGAAAGCAGGGGCCGACATGAGCAGTTCTTC.

CDR3 residues: CASGLGRGDRYQPQHF. In DNA form, the CDR3 reads TGTGCTAGTGGTTTGGGACGTGGGGACAGATATCAGCCCCAGCATTTT. This chain uses TRBV12-5 with TRBJ1-5; TRBD1 matches at 7 bases. This CDR3 region has 16 residues. From germline, CDR1 is LGHNT and CDR2 FRNRAP. J gave up 5 bases and V 1 base, and 8 bases lay outside the gene matches.

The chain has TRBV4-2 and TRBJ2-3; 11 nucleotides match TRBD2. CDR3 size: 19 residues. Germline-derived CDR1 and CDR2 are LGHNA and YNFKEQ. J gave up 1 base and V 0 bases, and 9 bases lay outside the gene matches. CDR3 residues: CASSQDLAGGTFGTDTQYF. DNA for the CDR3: TGTGCCAGCAGCCAAGATCTAGCGGGGGGTACCTTCGGCACAGATACGCAGTATTTT.

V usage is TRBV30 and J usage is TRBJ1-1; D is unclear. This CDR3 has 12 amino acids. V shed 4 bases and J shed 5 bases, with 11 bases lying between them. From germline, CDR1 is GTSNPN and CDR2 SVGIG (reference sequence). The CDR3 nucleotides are TGTGCCTGGAACCGGTATCGGACTGAAGCTTTCTTT. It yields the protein CAWNRYRTEAFF.